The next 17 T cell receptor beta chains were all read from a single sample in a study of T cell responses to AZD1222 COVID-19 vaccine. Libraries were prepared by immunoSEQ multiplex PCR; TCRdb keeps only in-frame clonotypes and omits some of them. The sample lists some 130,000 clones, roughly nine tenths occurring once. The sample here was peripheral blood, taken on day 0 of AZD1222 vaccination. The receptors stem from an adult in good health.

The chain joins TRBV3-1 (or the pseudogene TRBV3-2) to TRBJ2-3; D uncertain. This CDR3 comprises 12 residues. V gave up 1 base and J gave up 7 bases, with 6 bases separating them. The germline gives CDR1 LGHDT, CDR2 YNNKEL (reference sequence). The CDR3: CASSQGANTQYF. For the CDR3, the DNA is TGTGCCAGCAGCCAAGGCGCGAATACGCAGTATTTT.

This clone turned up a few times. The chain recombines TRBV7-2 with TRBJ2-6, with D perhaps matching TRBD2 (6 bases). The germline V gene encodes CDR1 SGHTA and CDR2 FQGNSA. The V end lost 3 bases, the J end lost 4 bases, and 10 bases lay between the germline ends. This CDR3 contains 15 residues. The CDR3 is CASSFGGFGANVLTF. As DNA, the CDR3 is TGTGCCAGCAGCTTTGGGGGGTTCGGGGCCAACGTCCTGACTTTC. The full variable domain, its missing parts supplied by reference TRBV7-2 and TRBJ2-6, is GAGVSQSPSNKVTEKGKDVELRCDPISGHTALYWYRQSLGQGLEFLIYFQGNSAPDKSGLPSDRFSAERTGGSVSTLTIQRTQQEDSAVYLCASSFGGFGANVLTFGAGSRLTVL.

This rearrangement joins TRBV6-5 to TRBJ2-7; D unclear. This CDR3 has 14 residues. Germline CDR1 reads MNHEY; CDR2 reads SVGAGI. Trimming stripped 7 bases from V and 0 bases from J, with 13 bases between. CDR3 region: CASTQAFRSYEQYF. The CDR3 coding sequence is TGTGCCAGCACCCAAGCGTTCCGCTCCTACGAGCAGTACTTC.

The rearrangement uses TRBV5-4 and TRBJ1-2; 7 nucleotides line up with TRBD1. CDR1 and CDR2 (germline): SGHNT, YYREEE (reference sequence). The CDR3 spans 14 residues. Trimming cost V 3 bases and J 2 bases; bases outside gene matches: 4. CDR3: CASSSAGGNYGYTF. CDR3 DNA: TGTGCCAGCAGCTCCGCAGGGGGAAACTATGGCTACACCTTC.

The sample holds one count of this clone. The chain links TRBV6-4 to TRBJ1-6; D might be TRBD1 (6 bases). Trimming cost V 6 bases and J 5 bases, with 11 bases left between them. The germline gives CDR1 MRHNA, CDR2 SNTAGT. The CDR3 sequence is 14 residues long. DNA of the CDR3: TGTGCCAGCAGCCGGGACAAAGATAATTCACCCCTCCACTTT. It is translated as CASSRDKDNSPLHF.

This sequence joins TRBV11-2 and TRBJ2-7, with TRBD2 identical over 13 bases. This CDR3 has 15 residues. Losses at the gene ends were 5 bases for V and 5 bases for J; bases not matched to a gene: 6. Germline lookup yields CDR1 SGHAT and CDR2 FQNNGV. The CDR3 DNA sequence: TGTGCCAGCAGCCCGGGGACTAGCGGGACCGACGAGCAGTACTTC. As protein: CASSPGTSGTDEQYF.

The CDR3 reads CASSGSGRGETQYF. The CDR3 coding sequence is TGTGCCAGCAGCGGGAGCGGGAGAGGAGAGACCCAGTACTTC. The chain has TRBV5-4 and TRBJ2-5; 8 bases fit TRBD2. Trimming took 4 bases from V and 4 from J; bases not matched to a gene: 6. The germline V gene encodes CDR1 SGHNT and CDR2 YYREEE (reference sequence). The CDR3 runs 14 residues.

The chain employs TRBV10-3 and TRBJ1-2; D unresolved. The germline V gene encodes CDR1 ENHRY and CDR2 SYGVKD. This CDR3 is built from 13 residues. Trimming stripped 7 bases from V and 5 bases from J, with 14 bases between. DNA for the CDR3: TGTGCCATCAAGGAATCGGTTGTATATGGCTACACCTTC. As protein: CAIKESVVYGYTF.

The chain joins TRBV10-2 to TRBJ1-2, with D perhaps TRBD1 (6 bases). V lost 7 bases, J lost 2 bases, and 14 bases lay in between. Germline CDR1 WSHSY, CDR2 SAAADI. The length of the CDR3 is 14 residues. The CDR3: CASTYRQENYGYTF. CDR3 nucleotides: TGCGCCAGCACGTACCGACAGGAGAACTATGGCTACACCTTC.

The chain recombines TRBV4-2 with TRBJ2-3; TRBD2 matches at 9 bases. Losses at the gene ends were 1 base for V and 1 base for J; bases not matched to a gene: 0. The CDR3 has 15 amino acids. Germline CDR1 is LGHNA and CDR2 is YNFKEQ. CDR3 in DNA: TGTGCCAGCAGCCAAGTAGCGGGAGGCACAGATACGCAGTATTTT. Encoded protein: CASSQVAGGTDTQYF.

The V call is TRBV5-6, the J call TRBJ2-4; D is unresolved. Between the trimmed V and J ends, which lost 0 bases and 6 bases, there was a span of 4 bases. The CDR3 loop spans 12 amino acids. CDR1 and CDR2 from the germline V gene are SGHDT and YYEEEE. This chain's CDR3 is CASSLGGNIQYF. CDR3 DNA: TGTGCCAGCAGCTTGGGAGGAAACATTCAGTACTTC.

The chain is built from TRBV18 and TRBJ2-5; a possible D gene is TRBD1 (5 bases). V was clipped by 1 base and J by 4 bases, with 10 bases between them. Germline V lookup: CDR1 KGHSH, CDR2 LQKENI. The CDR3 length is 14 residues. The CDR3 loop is CASSPRQLIETQYF. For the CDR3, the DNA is TGTGCCAGCTCACCACGACAGCTCATAGAGACCCAGTACTTC.

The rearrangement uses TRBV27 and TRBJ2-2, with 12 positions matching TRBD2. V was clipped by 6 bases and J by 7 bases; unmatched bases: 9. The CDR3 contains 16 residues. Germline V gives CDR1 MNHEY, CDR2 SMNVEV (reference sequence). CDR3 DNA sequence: TGTGCCAGCAGCCCCCTAGCGGGAGGGCCCCTCGGGGAGCTGTTTTTT. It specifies CASSPLAGGPLGELFF.

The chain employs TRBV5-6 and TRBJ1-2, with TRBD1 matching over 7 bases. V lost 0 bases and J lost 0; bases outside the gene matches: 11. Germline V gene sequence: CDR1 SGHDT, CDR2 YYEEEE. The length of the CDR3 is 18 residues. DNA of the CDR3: TGTGCCAGCAGCTTGGCGCAGGGGGGACCCAAAGCTAACTATGGCTACACCTTC. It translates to CASSLAQGGPKANYGYTF.

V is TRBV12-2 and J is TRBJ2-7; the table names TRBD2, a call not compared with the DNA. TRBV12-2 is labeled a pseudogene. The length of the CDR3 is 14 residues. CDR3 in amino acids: CASPPEGLKYEQYF. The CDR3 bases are TGTGCAAGTCCGCCGGAGGGCCTAAAATACGAGCAGTACTTC.

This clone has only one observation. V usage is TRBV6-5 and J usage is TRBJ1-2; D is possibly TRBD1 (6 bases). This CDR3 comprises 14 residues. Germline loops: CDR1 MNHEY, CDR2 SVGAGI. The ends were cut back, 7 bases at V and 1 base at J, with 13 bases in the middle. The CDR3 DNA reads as TGTGCCAGCAATACAGGGCGAATTAACTATGGCTACACCTTC. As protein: CASNTGRINYGYTF.

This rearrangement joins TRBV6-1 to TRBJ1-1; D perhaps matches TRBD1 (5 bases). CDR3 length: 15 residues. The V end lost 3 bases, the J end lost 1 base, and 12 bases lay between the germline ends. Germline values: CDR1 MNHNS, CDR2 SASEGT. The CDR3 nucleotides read TGTGCCAGCAGTGACCAGGGACTGCCGAACACTGAAGCTTTCTTT. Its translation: CASSDQGLPNTEAFF.